The sequence of this T cell receptor beta chain was determined in a study of blood T cells in healthy people across ages. Next came a second PCR, run for roughly 7 to 12 cycles, which used a sample-barcoded 5' primer along with a J-beta primer mix. Every cDNA molecule bore a tag from a template-switch adaptor containing 12 random nucleotides. Sequencing recovered at least 2.5 million CDR3-containing paired-end reads from each sample. TCRdb passed the 5' RACE reads through MiXCR, listing each CDR3 protein once. Of almost 800,000 distinct CDR3 sequences detected, over 45% appear once; the ten largest clones hold roughly 20%. This clonotype was seen a handful of times. Germline V gene sequence: CDR1 SGHRS, CDR2 YFSETQ. The CDR3 extends over 13 amino acids. The germline V and J ends were trimmed by 3 bases and 11 bases, with 17 bases remaining between them.

Sequenced input: blood. V is TRBV5-1 and J is TRBJ1-1, with D possibly TRBD1 on 5 matching bases. This sequence was found in a young man in good health. The CDR3 bases are TGCGCCAGCAGCTCCGGGACGGGCGGTTCGGCTTTCTTT. Translating it yields CASSSGTGGSAFF.